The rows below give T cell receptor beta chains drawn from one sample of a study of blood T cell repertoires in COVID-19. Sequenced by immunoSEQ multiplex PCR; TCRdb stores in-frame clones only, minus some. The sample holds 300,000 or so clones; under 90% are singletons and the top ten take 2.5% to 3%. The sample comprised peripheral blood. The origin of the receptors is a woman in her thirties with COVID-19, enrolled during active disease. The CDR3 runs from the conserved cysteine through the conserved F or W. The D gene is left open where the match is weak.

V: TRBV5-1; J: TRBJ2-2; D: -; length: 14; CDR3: CASSLGGYAGELFF; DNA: TGCGCCAGCAGCTTGGGCGGATACGCCGGGGAGCTGTTTTTT
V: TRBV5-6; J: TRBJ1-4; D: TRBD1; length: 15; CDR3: CASSTTGASNEKLFF; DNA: TGTGCCAGCAGCACGACAGGGGCATCTAATGAAAAACTGTTTTTT
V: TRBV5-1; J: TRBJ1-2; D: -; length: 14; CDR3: CASSLGGTFYGYTF; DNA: TGCGCCAGCAGCTTGGGAGGCACCTTCTATGGCTACACCTTC
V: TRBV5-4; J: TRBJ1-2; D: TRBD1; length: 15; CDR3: CASSPRDRGYSGYTF; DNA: TGTGCCAGCAGCCCCAGGGACAGGGGATATAGTGGCTACACCTTC
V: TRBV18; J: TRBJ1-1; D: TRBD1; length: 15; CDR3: CASSPITGENTEAFF; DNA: TGTGCCAGCTCGCCAATCACAGGGGAGAACACTGAAGCTTTCTTT
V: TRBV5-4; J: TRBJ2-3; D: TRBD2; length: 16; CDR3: CASSSPVAGEADTQYF; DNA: TGTGCCAGCAGCTCCCCGGTAGCGGGAGAGGCAGATACGCAGTATTTT
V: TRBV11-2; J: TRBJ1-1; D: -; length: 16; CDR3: CASSPWTRGMNTEAFF; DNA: TGTGCCAGCAGCCCTTGGACAAGGGGAATGAACACTGAAGCTTTCTTT
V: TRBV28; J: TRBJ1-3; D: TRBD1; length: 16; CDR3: CASRPHGTGASNTIYF; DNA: TGTGCCAGCAGACCACACGGGACAGGGGCTTCAAACACCATATATTTT
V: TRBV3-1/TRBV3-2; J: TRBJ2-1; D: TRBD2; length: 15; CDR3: CASSRTGLADNEQFF; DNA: TGTGCCAGCAGCCGGACGGGACTAGCCGACAATGAGCAGTTCTTC
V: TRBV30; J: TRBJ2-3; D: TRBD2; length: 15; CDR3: CAWAGLAVSVDTQYF; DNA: TGTGCCTGGGCGGGACTAGCCGTGTCCGTGGATACGCAGTATTTT
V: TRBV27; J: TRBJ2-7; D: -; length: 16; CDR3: CASSLSLTPLFGEQYF; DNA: TGTGCCAGCAGTTTATCTCTAACCCCCCTCTTCGGCGAGCAGTACTTC
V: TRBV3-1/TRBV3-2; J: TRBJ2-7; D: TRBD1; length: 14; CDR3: CASSQSGQVYEQYF; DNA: TGTGCCAGCAGCCAGTCCGGACAGGTCTACGAGCAGTACTTC
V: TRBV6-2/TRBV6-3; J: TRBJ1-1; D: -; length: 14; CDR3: CASSYSYGNTEAFF; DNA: TGTGCCAGCAGTTACTCTTACGGGAACACTGAAGCTTTCTTT
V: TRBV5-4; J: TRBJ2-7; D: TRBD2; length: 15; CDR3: CASSSGTRGPNEQYF; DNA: TGTGCCAGCAGCTCCGGGACTAGGGGACCCAACGAGCAGTACTTC
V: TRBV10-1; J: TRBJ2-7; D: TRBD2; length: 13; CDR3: CASQTSGGNEQYF; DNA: TGCGCCAGTCAGACTAGCGGGGGGAACGAGCAGTACTTC
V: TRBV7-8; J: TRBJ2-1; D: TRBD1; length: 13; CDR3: CASSSDRGGEQFF; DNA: TGTGCCAGCAGCTCGGACAGGGGGGGAGAGCAGTTCTTC
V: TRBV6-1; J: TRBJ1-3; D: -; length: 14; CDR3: CASSELSSGNTIYF; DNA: TGTGCCAGCAGTGAACTAAGCTCTGGAAACACCATATATTTT